Below are 26 T cell receptor beta chains sequenced from a single sample in a study of response to subunit inactivated influenza vaccine. TCRdb reanalysed the RT-PCR reads using MiXCR and keeps one entry per CDR3 protein. The sample consists of about 540,000 distinct CDR3 sequences, 12% to 15% of them appearing once. The sequenced sample was PBMCs from blood, obtained 11 to 12 days after vaccination. The receptors shown here come from a man aged 45-65 years who received an inactivated influenza vaccine.

The CDR3 DNA reads TGTGCCAGCAGACCCACAGGGTATGAGCAGTTCTTC. Translated: CASRPTGYEQFF. V gene TRBV6-2 or TRBV6-3 combines with J gene TRBJ2-1; a possible D gene is TRBD1 (6 bases). The CDR3 length is 12 residues. V was pared by 6 bases and J by 8 bases, with 11 bases between. Germline CDR1 reads MNHEY; CDR2 reads SVGEGT.

This clonotype was picked up a small number of times. V is TRBV20-1 and J is TRBJ2-1, with a possible D match to TRBD1 (7 bases). Trimming stripped 5 bases from V and 3 bases from J, with 17 bases between. There are 15 residues in the CDR3. Per the germline V gene, CDR1 is DFQATT and CDR2 is SNEGSKA (reference sequence). As DNA, the CDR3 is TGCAGTGCTCGAAGACAGGGACTTGGCTACAATGAGCAGTTCTTC. Translated, it gives CSARRQGLGYNEQFF.

The table lists this clonotype with a few counts. The gene calls are TRBV3-1 and TRBJ1-2; D is possibly TRBD1 (5 bases). The CDR3 runs to 13 residues. CDR1 and CDR2 (germline): LGHDT, YNNKEL (reference sequence). The V and J ends lost 0 bases and 7 bases respectively, with 9 bases between them. CDR3 sequence reads: CASSQESGVGYTF. The CDR3 bases are TGTGCCAGCAGCCAAGAGTCGGGGGTTGGCTACACCTTC.

This clonotype was detected ten times or more. The genes are TRBV12-3 or TRBV12-4 and TRBJ2-5; tentative D call: TRBD2 (6 bases). This CDR3 is built from 15 residues. Trimming shortened V by 2 bases and J by 7 bases, and 17 bases separated the two germline ends. The DNA for the CDR3 is TGTGCCAGCAGTTTACCGCCTACGATGGGGGGGACCCAGTACTTC. Protein: CASSLPPTMGGTQYF.

This clonotype was recorded at least ten times. The chain joins TRBV29-1 to TRBJ2-7; TRBD1 might be the D (7 bases). Trimming removed 5 bases at V and 0 bases at J, with 11 bases between. Germline values: CDR1 SQVTM, CDR2 ANQGSEA. The CDR3 runs to 13 residues. CDR3 protein: CSVMEGASYEQYF. The CDR3 coding sequence is TGCAGCGTTATGGAGGGGGCCTCCTACGAGCAGTACTTC.

This clonotype was seen ten or more times. The chain couples TRBV5-1 to TRBJ2-2; D remains ambiguous. The CDR3 consists of 13 residues. CDR1 is SGHRS and CDR2 is YFSETQ in the germline V gene. V was shortened by 0 bases and J by 5 bases, with 5 bases between the two germline ends. The CDR3 region is CASSLDGTGELFF. CDR3 sequence (DNA): TGCGCCAGCAGCTTGGACGGTACCGGGGAGCTGTTTTTT.

The gene calls are TRBV6-1 and TRBJ2-7; tentatively, D is TRBD2 (5 bases). V gave up 6 bases and J gave up 0 bases, with 15 bases separating them. Germline V gene data show CDR1 as MNHNS and CDR2 as SASEGT. This CDR3 is 15 amino acids long. The CDR3 loop reads CASSPFWENSYEQYF. In nucleotides, the CDR3 is TGTGCCAGCAGCCCCTTTTGGGAGAACTCCTACGAGCAGTACTTC.

The chain recombines TRBV7-8 with TRBJ2-2; TRBD1 matches 10 bases. V trimming: 9 bases; J trimming: 5 bases; junction bases outside the gene matches: 6. Looked up from germline, CDR1 is SGHVS and CDR2 is FQNEAQ. CDR3 length equals 14 residues. The CDR3 region is CASSGQGVTGELFF. CDR3 nucleotides: TGTGCCAGTTCAGGACAGGGGGTGACCGGGGAGCTGTTTTTT. The entire variable domain, with the rest obtained from reference TRBV7-8 and TRBJ2-2, is as follows: GAGVSQSPRYKVAKRGQDVALRCDPISGHVSLFWYQQALGQGPEFLTYFQNEAQLDKSGLPSDRFFAERPEGSVSTLKIQRTQQEDSAVYLCASSGQGVTGELFFGEGSRLTVL.

The chain uses TRBV4-1 and TRBJ2-7, with TRBD1 matching over 10 bases. From germline, CDR1 is MGHRA and CDR2 YSYEKL. The V and J ends lost 3 bases and 3 bases, in that order; junction bases with no gene match: 8. The CDR3 consists of 16 residues. CDR3 protein: CASSQTRDRGFYEQYF. The CDR3 bases are TGCGCCAGCAGCCAGACCCGGGACAGGGGATTCTACGAGCAGTACTTC.

V and J are TRBV12-3 or TRBV12-4 and TRBJ2-2; 8 nucleotides align to TRBD2. V dropped 5 bases and J dropped 6; count of bases not matched to a gene: 5. The CDR3 contains 14 residues. Here the CDR3 DNA reads TGTGCCAGCAGTAATGGACTAGCCTCCGGGGAGCTGTTTTTT. Translated, it gives CASSNGLASGELFF.

Comment on this clonotype: An end of the junction does not agree with germline; a read error may underlie this. The chain joins TRBV30 to TRBJ2-7; D is uncertain. The CDR3 has 14 amino acids. Germline V lookup: CDR1 GTSNPN, CDR2 SVGIG (reference sequence). CDR3 sequence reads: CAWSVMGNSHEQYF. The CDR3 DNA follows: TGTGCCTGGAGTGTAATGGGGAACTCCCACGAGCAGTACTTC.

This clonotype was counted at least ten times. The chain carries TRBV29-1 and TRBJ1-2; D not resolved. The germline V and J ends were trimmed by 8 bases and 4 bases, with 20 bases remaining between them. The germline CDR1 and CDR2 sequences are SQVTM and ANQGSEA. The CDR3 runs to 14 residues. CDR3 DNA sequence: TGCAGCCTTCCGCAAGAGCCCTCTAGCTATGGCTACACCTTC. This codes for CSLPQEPSSYGYTF.

The rearrangement uses TRBV9 and TRBJ2-6; D gene ambiguous. Germline assignment: CDR1 SGDLS and CDR2 YYNGEE. CDR3 size: 15 residues. Trimming stripped 0 bases from V and 0 bases from J, with 4 bases between. CDR3 coding DNA: TGTGCCAGCAGCGTAGGGGCCTCTGGGGCCAACGTCCTGACTTTC. Residues: CASSVGASGANVLTF.

This clonotype has ten or more counts. The V call is TRBV18, the J call TRBJ1-5; D call uncertain. The germline V gene encodes CDR1 KGHSH and CDR2 LQKENI. There are 13 residues in the CDR3. Trimming pared 3 bases from V and 5 bases from J, leaving 8 bases between. DNA for the CDR3: TGTGCCAGCTCACCGGGCCAAGATCAGCCCCAGCATTTT. Protein product: CASSPGQDQPQHF.

The chain combines TRBV5-5 with TRBJ2-2, with a possible D match to TRBD2 (6 bases). CDR3 size: 15 residues. Germline V gene lookup returns CDR1 SGHKS and CDR2 YYEKEE (reference sequence). Trimming pared 4 bases from V and 4 bases from J, leaving 14 bases between. The CDR3 here is CASSKPGLITGELFF. DNA of the CDR3: TGTGCCAGCAGCAAACCGGGACTGATCACCGGGGAGCTGTTTTTT.

This clonotype has just a few counts. The V call is TRBV29-1, the J call TRBJ2-3; the D gene is possibly TRBD2 (6 bases). From germline, CDR1 is SQVTM and CDR2 ANQGSEA. The CDR3 runs to 13 residues. Trimming removed 5 bases at V and 3 bases at J, with 12 bases between. DNA for the CDR3: TGCAGCGTTACGGGAGTAGTGACAGATACGCAGTATTTT. It codes for CSVTGVVTDTQYF.

This chain connects TRBV29-1 to TRBJ1-2, with D tentatively TRBD1 (5 bases). With 6 bases removed from V and 0 bases from J, the gap between germline ends came to 11 bases. CDR3 length: 13 residues. The germline V gene has CDR1 SQVTM and CDR2 ANQGSEA. Written as DNA, the CDR3 is TGCAGCGTACAGGTGATGACTAACTATGGCTACACCTTC. Its protein is CSVQVMTNYGYTF.

This clonotype was counted only a few times. V gene TRBV6-5 combines with J gene TRBJ1-5; 7 bases map to TRBD1. CDR3 length: 16 amino acids. Per germline, CDR1 MNHEY and CDR2 SVGAGI. The trim removed 6 bases at V and 10 bases at J, leaving 18 bases unmatched. CDR3 residues: CASSYPPEQGLRPQHF. CDR3 sequence (DNA): TGTGCCAGCAGCTACCCTCCGGAACAGGGGCTTCGACCCCAGCATTTT.

In this sample, this clonotype turned up a few times. The rearrangement joins TRBV30 to TRBJ2-1; D not resolved. Germline V CDR1 and CDR2: GTSNPN, SVGIG (reference sequence). The CDR3 is 14 residues long. The V end lost 0 bases, the J end lost 3 bases, and 9 bases lay between the germline ends. The CDR3 protein is CAWSVSRSYNEQFF. The CDR3 region has the DNA TGTGCCTGGAGTGTAAGTCGGAGCTACAATGAGCAGTTCTTC.

This clonotype was detected only a few times. The V gene is TRBV12-5, the J gene TRBJ1-5; D call uncertain. Deletions cut 5 bases from V and 6 bases from J, with 23 bases between. The CDR3 is 17 amino acids. CDR1 is LGHNT, CDR2 FRNRAP, per germline. The CDR3 spells CASGPRTEKGAIQPQHF. CDR3 bases: TGTGCTAGTGGTCCCCGGACCGAAAAGGGAGCGATTCAGCCCCAGCATTTT.

The chain recombines TRBV10-3 with TRBJ1-5; D may be TRBD1 (6 bases). Germline CDR1 and CDR2: ENHRY and SYGVKD. The CDR3 has 15 residues. V lost 0 bases and J lost 2, with 8 bases in between. In DNA, the CDR3 is TGTGCCATCAGTGAGTCGTACAGGGGCAATCAGCCCCAGCATTTT. This encodes CAISESYRGNQPQHF.

Only a few counts were recorded for this clonotype. This chain uses TRBV12-3 or TRBV12-4 with TRBJ2-5; 10 bases fit TRBD2. The length of the CDR3 is 16 residues. With V trimmed by 3 bases and J by 4 bases, 8 bases remained unmatched. CDR3: CASSFLAGVGRETQYF. The CDR3 DNA is TGTGCCAGCAGTTTCCTAGCGGGAGTGGGAAGAGAGACCCAGTACTTC.

This clonotype showed up just a few times. The chain links TRBV5-4 to TRBJ2-1, with TRBD2 identical over 13 bases. Germline loops: CDR1 SGHNT, CDR2 YYREEE (reference sequence). V was pared by 4 bases and J by 7 bases, with 5 bases of the junction left unmatched. CDR3 length equals 15 residues. The CDR3 DNA reads as TGTGCCAGCAGCCAAGGGACTAGCGGGATGAATGAGCAGTTCTTC. Protein product: CASSQGTSGMNEQFF.

In this sample, this clonotype turned up a few times. The chain employs TRBV27 and TRBJ2-7; TRBD2 aligns across 14 bases. CDR3 size: 14 residues. With 7 bases clipped from V and 5 bases from J, the junction kept 4 bases outside the gene matches. Per the germline V gene, CDR1 is MNHEY and CDR2 is SMNVEV (reference sequence). CDR3 in amino acids: CASKRGLAGDEQYF. The CDR3 nucleotides are TGTGCCAGCAAGAGGGGACTAGCGGGGGACGAGCAGTACTTC.

This clonotype was seen only a few times. The V and J genes are TRBV28 and TRBJ2-2; D is possibly TRBD2 (6 bases). Germline V gene sequence: CDR1 MDHEN, CDR2 SYDVKM. V was pared by 6 bases and J by 1 base, with 15 bases between. The CDR3 covers 16 residues. This CDR3 reads CASRTSGTGNTGELFF. Written as DNA, the CDR3 is TGTGCCAGCAGGACCTCAGGGACTGGGAACACCGGGGAGCTGTTTTTT.

This clonotype was detected a few times. V usage is TRBV12-3 or TRBV12-4 and J usage is TRBJ2-5, with TRBD1 matching over 8 bases. V shed 4 bases and J 4 bases; nucleotides not matched to a gene: 5. This CDR3 region has 14 residues. The CDR3 DNA is TGTGCCAGCAGTTGGACAGGACAGGGAGAGACCCAGTACTTC. This encodes CASSWTGQGETQYF.